A selection of T cell receptor beta chains follows, all from one sample in a study of technical replicates of blood from a few donors. Clones were sequenced by immunoSEQ multiplex PCR, and TCRdb holds only the in-frame ones, with some missing. This table has 60,000 to 90,000 clones, approximately 96% appearing once. Sequencing was carried out using T cells isolated from PBMCs. All receptors derive from a human donor in good health. The CDR3 runs from the conserved cysteine through the conserved F or W. Each record gives: clone size, V gene, D gene, J gene, CDR3 protein, CDR3 DNA. The D gene is left open where the match is weak. Size tells how often a clone was seen (once, few, many) or the class of an expanded clone, and some rows leave it out.

size: once
V: TRBV5-1
D: TRBD1
J: TRBJ2-7
CDR3: CASSLGWTGSYEQYF
DNA: TGCGCCAGCAGCTTGGGGTGGACAGGGTCCTACGAGCAGTACTTC

size: .
V: TRBV12-5
D: .
J: TRBJ1-4
CDR3: CASGLGIQGYEKLFF
DNA: TGTGCTAGTGGTTTGGGGATTCAGGGTTATGAAAAACTGTTTTTT

size: .
V: TRBV6-5
D: .
J: TRBJ2-1
CDR3: CASKVGNEQFF
DNA: TGTGCCAGCAAGGTCGGGAATGAGCAGTTCTTC

size: once
V: TRBV27
D: .
J: TRBJ2-3
CDR3: CASSFLGGVHTDTQYF
DNA: TGTGCCAGCAGTTTTCTAGGGGGAGTGCATACAGATACGCAGTATTTT

size: .
V: TRBV5-1
D: .
J: TRBJ2-5
CDR3: CASNNGTWGETQYF
DNA: TGCGCCAGCAACAACGGGACTTGGGGGGAGACCCAGTACTTC

size: .
V: TRBV5-8
D: TRBD2
J: TRBJ2-1
CDR3: CASSLGTSGSPYNEQFF
DNA: TGTGCCAGCAGCCTCGGGACTAGCGGGAGCCCATACAATGAGCAGTTCTTC

size: .
V: TRBV19
D: .
J: TRBJ1-6
CDR3: CASSIAGSYNSPLHF
DNA: TGTGCCAGTAGTATAGCGGGCTCCTATAATTCACCCCTCCACTTT

size: once
V: TRBV5-1
D: .
J: TRBJ1-1
CDR3: CASSPRDRGNTEAFF
DNA: TGCGCCAGCAGCCCTAGAGATCGGGGGAACACTGAAGCTTTCTTT

size: .
V: TRBV2
D: .
J: TRBJ2-7
CDR3: CASKEGWSYEQYF
DNA: TGTGCCAGCAAAGAGGGATGGTCCTACGAGCAGTACTTC

size: .
V: TRBV28
D: TRBD2
J: TRBJ2-5
CDR3: CASSPRLAGGETQYF
DNA: TGTGCCAGCAGTCCCCGACTAGCGGGAGGGGAGACCCAGTACTTC

size: .
V: TRBV11-3
D: .
J: TRBJ2-5
CDR3: CASSLIGQPETQYF
DNA: TGTGCCAGCAGCTTGATCGGACAGCCAGAGACCCAGTACTTC

size: .
V: TRBV5-6
D: .
J: TRBJ2-5
CDR3: CASSWGRTDQETQYF
DNA: TGTGCCAGCAGCTGGGGTCGGACAGACCAAGAGACCCAGTACTTC

size: .
V: TRBV29-1
D: .
J: TRBJ2-3
CDR3: CSVILYTDTQYF
DNA: TGCAGCGTAATCCTTTACACAGATACGCAGTATTTT

size: .
V: TRBV7-9
D: TRBD1
J: TRBJ1-4
CDR3: CASTGQAHEKLFF
DNA: TGTGCCAGCACCGGACAGGCGCATGAAAAACTGTTTTTT

size: .
V: TRBV30
D: .
J: TRBJ1-2
CDR3: CAWSAEGHQGTF
DNA: TGTGCCTGGAGTGCCGAGGGACACCAAGGGACCTTC

size: .
V: TRBV30
D: TRBD1
J: TRBJ1-1
CDR3: CAWSTSGTGKNTEAFF
DNA: TGTGCCTGGAGTACCTCCGGGACAGGGAAGAACACTGAAGCTTTCTTT

size: .
V: TRBV19
D: TRBD1
J: TRBJ2-7
CDR3: CASSRRTGVLESSYEQYF
DNA: TGTGCCAGTAGTAGAAGGACAGGGGTCCTCGAGAGTTCCTACGAGCAGTACTTC

size: .
V: TRBV12-5
D: TRBD1
J: TRBJ1-4
CDR3: CASGLTQGAKLFF
DNA: TGTGCTAGTGGTTTGACTCAGGGGGCGAAACTGTTTTTT

size: .
V: TRBV6-5
D: .
J: TRBJ1-1
CDR3: CASSYELQLNTEAFF
DNA: TGTGCCAGCAGTTACGAGTTACAGCTGAACACTGAAGCTTTCTTT

size: .
V: TRBV11-2
D: .
J: TRBJ1-3
CDR3: CASSFTEATSSGNTIYF
DNA: TGTGCCAGCAGCTTTACGGAGGCAACGAGCTCTGGAAACACCATATATTTT